This record covers a single TCR beta chain. Its antigen specificity is not known. The record has no base qualities; no much larger clone is one base away. V sheds 4 bases and J sheds 7 bases, leaving 17 bases between their ends. Including cysteine and phenylalanine, the CDR3 has 14 amino acids. The read is trimmed to its CDR3 DNA, 42 bases read in frame from base 1. CDR1 and CDR2, looked up from the germline V gene (reference sequence), are SGHNT and YYREEE. The entry originates in a study of brain T cells in children with intractable seizures (dated by TCRdb to 2020 to 2023). About the study as a whole: A NanoString immunology panel was first used to screen resected brain tissue from roughly 56 pediatric epilepsy surgery cases for immune gene transcripts. Among the approximately twelve selected surgery cases, pre-surgery blood was additionally sequenced for eight, leaving four cases with brain tissue only.

Sample time point, as interpreted from the label and publication: resected brain tissue, or blood drawn just prior to surgery. The surgery cases that showed the highest brain T cell transcript signatures were chosen for TCR beta chain sequencing of brain tissue, and of blood when it was available. Prior to surgery, the patients had been treated with at least one anti-epileptic drug. The TCR-sequenced patients were children whose drug-resistant epilepsy was caused by tuberous sclerosis complex, focal cortical dysplasia, Rasmussen encephalitis or hemimegalencephaly. The blood samples were collected right before the epilepsy surgery. Bulk genomic DNA was extracted from unsorted brain tissue and whole blood with the Monarch genomic DNA purification kit. General findings and caveats noted by the study authors: Because sequencing depth differed between pre- and post-surgery blood, the absence of clones from the pre-surgery sample may reflect undersampling. Viral specificity was inferred solely from CDR3 sequence similarity, and the HCMV serostatus of the patients was not known.

The immunoSEQ assay was applied to genomic DNA to generate the TCR beta chain sequences. As for how the authors treated the data: CDR3 sequences that did not begin with the conserved framework cysteine at position 104 were removed manually. To get clonality, the normalized Shannon's Diversity Index was subtracted from one, giving values from 0 (maximal diversity) to 1 (oligoclonal). To check whether a given CDR3 had different frequencies in two samples, for example brain versus blood, chi-squared comparison-of-proportions tests were used. Public clonotypes were found through immuneACCESS searches, while the VDJdb browser was used to judge similarity to known antiviral clonotypes. TCRdb limited this immuneACCESS table to in-frame rearrangements with V and J called. A share of clones is missing; checked studies link under half to unresolved V genes, and the rest is unexplained. The V and J calls and clone size come from that table; D and trimming were worked out from the DNA. The sample table shows around 100,000 clones, and approximately 94% are seen once. Approximately 3.9% of the sample is held by the ten biggest clonotypes.

This receptor was identified in a boy in the first two years of life with hemimegalencephaly and intractable seizures. The chain uses TRBV5-4 and TRBJ1-1; TRBD1 is perhaps the D gene, given 6 matching bases. Sequencing was performed on peripheral blood, taken at surgery. The encoded CDR3 is CASSRPPGVGEAFF. The sequenced DNA is TGTGCCAGCAGCCGTCCCCCAGGGGTGGGTGAAGCTTTCTTT.